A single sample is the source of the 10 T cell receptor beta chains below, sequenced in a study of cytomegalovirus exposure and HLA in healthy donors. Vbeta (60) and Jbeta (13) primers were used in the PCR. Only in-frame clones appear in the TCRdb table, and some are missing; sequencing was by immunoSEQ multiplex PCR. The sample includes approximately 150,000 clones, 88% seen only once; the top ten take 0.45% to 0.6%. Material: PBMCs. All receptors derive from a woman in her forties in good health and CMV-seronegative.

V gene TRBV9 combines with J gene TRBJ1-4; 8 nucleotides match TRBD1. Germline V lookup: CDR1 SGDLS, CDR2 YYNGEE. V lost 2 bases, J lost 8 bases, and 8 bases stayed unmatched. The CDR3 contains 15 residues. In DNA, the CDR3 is TGTGCCAGCAGCGTTGACAGGGGCGGGCGAGAAAAACTGTTTTTT. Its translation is CASSVDRGGREKLFF.

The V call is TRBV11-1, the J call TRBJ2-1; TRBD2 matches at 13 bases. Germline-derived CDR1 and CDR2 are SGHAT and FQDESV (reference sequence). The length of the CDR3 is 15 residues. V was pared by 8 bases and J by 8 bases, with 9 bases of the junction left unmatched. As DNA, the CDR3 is TGTGCCAGCTCCCTGGGGACTAGCGGGAACCATGAGCAGTTCTTC. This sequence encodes CASSLGTSGNHEQFF.

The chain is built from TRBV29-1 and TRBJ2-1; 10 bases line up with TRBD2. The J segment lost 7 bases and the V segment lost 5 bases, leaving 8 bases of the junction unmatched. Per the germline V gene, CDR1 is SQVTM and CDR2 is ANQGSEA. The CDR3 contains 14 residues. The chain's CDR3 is CSVYKREGLNEQFF. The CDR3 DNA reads TGCAGCGTTTACAAGCGGGAGGGGCTGAATGAGCAGTTCTTC.

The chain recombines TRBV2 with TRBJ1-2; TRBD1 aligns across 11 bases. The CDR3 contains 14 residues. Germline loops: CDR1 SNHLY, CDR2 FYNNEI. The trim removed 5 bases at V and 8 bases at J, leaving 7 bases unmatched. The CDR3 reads CASSPGTGGYGYTF. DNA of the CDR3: TGTGCCAGCAGTCCTGGGACAGGGGGATACGGCTACACCTTC.

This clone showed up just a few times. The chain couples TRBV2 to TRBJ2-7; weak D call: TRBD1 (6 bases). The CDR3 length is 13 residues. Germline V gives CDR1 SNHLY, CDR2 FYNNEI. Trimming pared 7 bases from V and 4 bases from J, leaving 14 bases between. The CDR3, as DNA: TGTGCCAGCACCGGCGGACAGAGATACGAGCAGTACTTC. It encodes CASTGGQRYEQYF.

The DNA of the CDR3 is TGTGCCTGGAGTCGCGGGACGGCTGGAAACACCATATATTTT. This sequence encodes CAWSRGTAGNTIYF. The chain combines TRBV30 with TRBJ1-3; tentatively, D is TRBD1 (5 bases). Germline V gene data show CDR1 as GTSNPN and CDR2 as SVGIG (reference sequence). V was cut by 2 bases and J by 2 bases, with 10 bases left in between. CDR3 size: 14 residues.

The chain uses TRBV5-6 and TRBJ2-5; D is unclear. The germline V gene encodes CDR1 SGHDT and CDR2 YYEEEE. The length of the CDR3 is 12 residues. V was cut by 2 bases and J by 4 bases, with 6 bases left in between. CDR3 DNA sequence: TGTGCCAGCAGCTTAAGTAGAGAGACCCAGTACTTC. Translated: CASSLSRETQYF.

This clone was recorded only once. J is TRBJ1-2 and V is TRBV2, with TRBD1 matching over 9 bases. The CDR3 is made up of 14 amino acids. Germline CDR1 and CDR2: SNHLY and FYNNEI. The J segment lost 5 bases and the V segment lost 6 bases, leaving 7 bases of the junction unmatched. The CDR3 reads CASSETGTGYGYTF. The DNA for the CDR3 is TGTGCCAGCAGCGAAACCGGGACAGGGTATGGCTACACCTTC.

The CDR3 DNA follows: TGCGCCAGCAGGCGTCGACTAGCGGAACCCTACAATGAGCAGTTCTTC. It translates to CASRRRLAEPYNEQFF. The V gene is TRBV10-1, the J gene TRBJ2-1; TRBD2 matches at 9 bases. Germline-derived CDR1 and CDR2 are WNHNN and SYGVQD (reference sequence). The CDR3 consists of 16 residues. V shed 6 bases, J shed 2 bases, and the junction held 8 bases outside the gene matches.

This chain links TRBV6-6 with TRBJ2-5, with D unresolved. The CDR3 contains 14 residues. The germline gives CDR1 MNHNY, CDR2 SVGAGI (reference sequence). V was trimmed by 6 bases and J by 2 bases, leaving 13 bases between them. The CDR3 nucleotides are TGTGCCAGCAGCGACACCCCCTTGCAAGAGACCCAGTACTTC. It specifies CASSDTPLQETQYF.